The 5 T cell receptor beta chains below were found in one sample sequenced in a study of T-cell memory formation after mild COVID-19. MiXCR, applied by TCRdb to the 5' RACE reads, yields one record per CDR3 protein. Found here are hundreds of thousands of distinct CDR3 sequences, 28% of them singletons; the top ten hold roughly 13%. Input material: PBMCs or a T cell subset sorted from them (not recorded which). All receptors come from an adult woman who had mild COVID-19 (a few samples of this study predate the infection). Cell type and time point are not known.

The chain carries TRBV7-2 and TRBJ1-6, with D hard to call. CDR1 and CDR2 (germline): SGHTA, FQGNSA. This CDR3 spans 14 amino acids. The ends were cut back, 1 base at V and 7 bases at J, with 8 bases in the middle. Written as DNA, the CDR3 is TGTGCCAGCAGCTTAGAGCGAATCAATTCACCCCTCCACTTT. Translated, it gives CASSLERINSPLHF.

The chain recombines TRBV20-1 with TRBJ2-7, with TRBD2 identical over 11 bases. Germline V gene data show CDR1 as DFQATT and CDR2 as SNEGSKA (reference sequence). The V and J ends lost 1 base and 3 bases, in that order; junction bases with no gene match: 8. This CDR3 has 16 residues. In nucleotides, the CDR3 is TGCAGTGCTAGAGCCACACTAGCGGGAGATTTCTACGAGCAGTACTTC. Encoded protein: CSARATLAGDFYEQYF.

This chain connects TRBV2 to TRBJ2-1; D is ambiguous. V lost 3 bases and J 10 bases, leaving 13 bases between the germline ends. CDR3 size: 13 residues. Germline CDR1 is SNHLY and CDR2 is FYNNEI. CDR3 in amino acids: CASSESHGWEQFF. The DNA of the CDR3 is TGTGCCAGCAGTGAGAGCCACGGCTGGGAGCAGTTCTTC.

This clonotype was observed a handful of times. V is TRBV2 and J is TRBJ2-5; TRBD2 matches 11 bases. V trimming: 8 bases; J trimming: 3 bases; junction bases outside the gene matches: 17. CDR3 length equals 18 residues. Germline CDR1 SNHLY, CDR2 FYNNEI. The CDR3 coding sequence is TGTGCCAGCCACCTCGGGGGGCTAGCGGGAGGCCACGAAGAGACCCAGTACTTC. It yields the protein CASHLGGLAGGHEETQYF. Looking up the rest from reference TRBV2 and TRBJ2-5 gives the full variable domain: EPEVTQTPSHQVTQMGQEVILRCVPISNHLYFYWYRQILGQKVEFLVSFYNNEISEKSEIFDDQFSVERPDGSNFTLKIRSTKLEDSAMYFCASHLGGLAGGHEETQYFGPGTRLLVL.

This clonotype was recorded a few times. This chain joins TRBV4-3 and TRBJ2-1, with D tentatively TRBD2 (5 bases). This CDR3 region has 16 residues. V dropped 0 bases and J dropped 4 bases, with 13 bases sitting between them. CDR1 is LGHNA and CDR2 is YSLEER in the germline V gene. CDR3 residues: CASSQEYGNLYNEQFF. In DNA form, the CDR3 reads TGCGCCAGCAGCCAAGAGTACGGGAATTTATACAATGAGCAGTTCTTC.